Below, 27 T cell receptor beta chains from the same sample are listed, as sequenced in a study of cytomegalovirus exposure and HLA in healthy donors. With 60 Vbeta and 13 Jbeta primers, the PCR was carried out. Sequencing used immunoSEQ multiplex PCR; TCRdb keeps in-frame clones, though not all of them. Among about 100,000 clones listed, roughly 80% were seen once. The sequenced material came from PBMCs. The receptors derive from a man in his forties in good health and CMV-seropositive.

V and J are TRBV29-1 and TRBJ1-1, with D hard to call. Trimming removed 4 bases at V and 3 bases at J, with 9 bases between. Germline V lookup: CDR1 SQVTM, CDR2 ANQGSEA. This CDR3 comprises 12 residues. CDR3 DNA sequence: TGCAGCGTTGTGAGAGGGTACACTGAAGCTTTCTTT. Encoded protein: CSVVRGYTEAFF. Variable domain in full (rest from reference TRBV29-1 and TRBJ1-1): SAVISQKPSRDICQRGTSLTIQCQVDSQVTMMFWYRQQPGQSLTLIATANQGSEATYESGFVIDKFPISRPNLTFSTLTVSNMSPEDSSIYLCSVVRGYTEAFFGQGTRLTVV.

The table lists this clone with a few counts. The CDR3, as DNA: TGTGCCGTCCGGGGACAGAGAAACACTGAAGCTTTCTTT. Translation gives CAVRGQRNTEAFF. J is TRBJ1-1 and V is TRBV10-3; 7 bases match TRBD1. This CDR3 is built from 13 residues. From germline, CDR1 is ENHRY and CDR2 SYGVKD. Trimming took 11 bases from V and 2 from J; bases not matched to a gene: 8.

This clone has just a few counts. The chain has TRBV11-3 and TRBJ2-3, with 7 bases aligning to TRBD1. J was trimmed by 5 bases and V by 4 bases; bases with no gene match: 0. CDR1 SGHNT and CDR2 YENEEA come from the germline V gene. This CDR3 is 12 amino acids long. CDR3 sequence: CASSSGGDTQYF. Here the CDR3 DNA reads TGTGCCAGCAGCTCAGGGGGAGATACGCAGTATTTT.

The gene calls are TRBV9 and TRBJ2-3, with a possible D match to TRBD1 (8 bases). Between the trimmed V and J ends, which lost 3 bases and 1 base, there was a span of 12 bases. The CDR3 has 15 amino acids. Germline V gives CDR1 SGDLS, CDR2 YYNGEE. The CDR3 loop is CASSGTGRGTDTQYF. The CDR3 DNA reads TGTGCCAGCAGCGGGACAGGGAGGGGCACAGATACGCAGTATTTT.

The CDR3 nucleotides are TGTGCCAGCAGCAAACAGGGACAGCGGCGCTCTGGAAACACCATATATTTT. Protein: CASSKQGQRRSGNTIYF. The chain has TRBV21-1 and TRBJ1-3; the table's D call of TRBD1 was not tested on the DNA. TRBV21-1 is shown as a pseudogene. The CDR3 is 17 residues long.

Note on this clone: One end of the junction is discordant with germline, which a read error may explain. V and J are TRBV5-1 and TRBJ2-2; D may be TRBD1 (6 bases). This CDR3 region has 14 residues. Germline loops: CDR1 SGHRS, CDR2 YFSETQ. CDR3 sequence: CAGSWTANTGELFF. The CDR3 region has the DNA TGCGCCGGCAGCTGGACAGCGAACACCGGGGAGCTGTTTTTT.

The chain joins TRBV6-5 to TRBJ2-5, with TRBD2 matching over 7 bases. TRBJ2-7 explains the end of the DNA better; the J call may be wrong. This CDR3 has 13 amino acids. Germline values: CDR1 MNHEY, CDR2 SVGAGI. This CDR3 reads CASSREGSYEQYF. The CDR3 region has the DNA TGTGCCAGCAGCAGGGAGGGGTCCTACGAGCAGTACTTC.

The chain uses TRBV11-2 and TRBJ1-4; 8 bases fit TRBD1. CDR3 size: 17 residues. Losses at the gene ends were 5 bases for V and 0 bases for J; bases not matched to a gene: 8. Germline CDR1 reads SGHAT; CDR2 reads FQNNGV. CDR3: CASSRGQAAATNEKLFF. In nucleotides, the CDR3 is TGTGCCAGCAGCCGGGGACAGGCCGCTGCAACTAATGAAAAACTGTTTTTT.

The rearrangement links TRBV7-9 to TRBJ2-1, with TRBD2 as a possible D gene (6 bases). This CDR3 has 13 residues. Trimming removed 5 bases from V and 10 bases from J, with 15 bases in between. Germline V gene data show CDR1 as SEHNR and CDR2 as FQNEAQ (reference sequence). CDR3 in DNA: TGTGCCAGCAGCCCCCGCGGCGGAGGGGAGCAGTTCTTC. Its protein is CASSPRGGGEQFF. Based on the CDR3 plus reference TRBV7-9 and TRBJ2-1, the full variable domain is DTGVSQNPRHKITKRGQNVTFRCDPISEHNRLYWYRQTLGQGPEFLTYFQNEAQLEKSRLLSDRFSAERPKGSFSTLEIQRTEQGDSAMYLCASSPRGGGEQFFGPGTRLTVL.

The rearrangement links TRBV25-1 to TRBJ2-7, with 9 positions matching TRBD1. Germline CDR1 and CDR2: MGHDK and SYGVNS. This CDR3 has 13 amino acids. V shed 4 bases and J 9 bases; nucleotides not matched to a gene: 7. In DNA, the CDR3 is TGTGCCAGCAGTGGCGGGACAGGGTGGGGGCAGTACTTC. It yields the protein CASSGGTGWGQYF.

This clone came up a few times. The chain recombines TRBV5-4 with TRBJ2-5; D possibly corresponds to TRBD1 (6 bases). The V gene's germline CDR1 is SGHNT and CDR2 YYREEE (reference sequence). Trimming removed 4 bases from V and 5 bases from J, with 15 bases in between. The CDR3 is 14 residues long. CDR3 DNA: TGTGCCAGCAGCCCACAGGGACCTGGGGAGACCCAGTACTTC. This translates into CASSPQGPGETQYF.

This sequence joins TRBV19 and TRBJ1-5; 8 bases line up with TRBD1. V shed 7 bases, J shed 6 bases, and the junction held 11 bases outside the gene matches. Germline CDR1 and CDR2: LNHDA and SQIVND (reference sequence). This CDR3 spans 15 amino acids. The DNA of the CDR3 is TGTGCCAGTACTGTAGCAGGGGGCTGGTCTCAGCCCCAGCATTTT. This gives the protein CASTVAGGWSQPQHF.

Only one count was recorded for this clone. The V gene is TRBV5-5, the J gene TRBJ1-2, with a tentative D call TRBD1 (5 bases). Germline V gene lookup returns CDR1 SGHKS and CDR2 YYEKEE (reference sequence). V lost 1 base and J 3 bases, leaving 10 bases between the germline ends. The CDR3 is 14 amino acids. DNA of the CDR3: TGTGCCAGCAGCTTGTGGCGGGGGGACTATGGCTACACCTTC. Translation gives CASSLWRGDYGYTF.

The V and J genes are TRBV2 and TRBJ1-3; D call uncertain. The V and J ends lost 8 bases and 0 bases respectively, with 14 bases between them. CDR1 and CDR2 from the germline V gene are SNHLY and FYNNEI. The CDR3 runs to 15 residues. The CDR3 loop is CASSEVPSSGNTIYF. The CDR3 DNA sequence: TGTGCCAGCTCAGAGGTCCCCAGCTCTGGAAACACCATATATTTT. The full variable domain, with the rest looked up from reference TRBV2 and TRBJ1-3, is EPEVTQTPSHQVTQMGQEVILRCVPISNHLYFYWYRQILGQKVEFLVSFYNNEISEKSEIFDDQFSVERPDGSNFTLKIRSTKLEDSAMYFCASSEVPSSGNTIYFGEGSWLTVV.

CDR3 protein: CASSVQGGGYEQYF. The CDR3 coding sequence is TGTGCCAGCAGTGTACAGGGGGGTGGTTACGAGCAGTACTTC. The chain combines TRBV6-1 with TRBJ2-7; 8 bases line up with TRBD1. V trimming: 4 bases; J trimming: 4 bases; junction bases outside the gene matches: 6. The CDR3 loop spans 14 amino acids. Per germline, CDR1 MNHNS and CDR2 SASEGT.

The chain has TRBV9 and TRBJ1-4; 7 bases line up with TRBD1. After removal of 4 bases from V and 3 bases from J, the junction contained 9 bases not matched to a gene. Germline V gene data show CDR1 as SGDLS and CDR2 as YYNGEE. The CDR3 consists of 16 residues. As DNA, the CDR3 is TGTGCCAGCAGCCCGGAGGTGACAGGGTCTAATGAAAAACTGTTTTTT. Amino acids: CASSPEVTGSNEKLFF.

The CDR3 region has the DNA TGCAGCGTTGAAGATACCGGCACTAAAGAGACCCAGTACTTC. Encoded protein: CSVEDTGTKETQYF. The rearrangement joins TRBV29-1 to TRBJ2-5; no firm D call. V lost 0 bases and J lost 3, with 11 bases in between. Germline loops: CDR1 SQVTM, CDR2 ANQGSEA. This CDR3 has 14 amino acids.

This clone was seen a handful of times. Written as DNA, the CDR3 is TGCGCCAGCAGCCAAAATCTAGCGGGAGCGGGGACCGGGGAGCTGTTTTTT. Translating it yields CASSQNLAGAGTGELFF. The V call is TRBV4-3, the J call TRBJ2-2, with 10 bases that match TRBD2. The CDR3 spans 17 residues. V was clipped by 2 bases and J by 5 bases; unmatched bases: 8. Germline V gene data show CDR1 as LGHNA and CDR2 as YSLEER.

This clone was seen only once. The CDR3: CASSPVSGLVTDTQYF. The CDR3 DNA is TGTGCCAGCAGCCCGGTTAGCGGATTAGTCACAGATACGCAGTATTTT. The chain combines TRBV11-1 with TRBJ2-3, with D possibly matching TRBD2 (6 bases). The CDR3 extends over 16 amino acids. Between the trimmed V and J ends, which lost 5 bases and 2 bases, there was a span of 17 bases. The germline gives CDR1 SGHAT, CDR2 FQDESV (reference sequence).

This clone appeared once. This chain links TRBV10-2 with TRBJ2-1, with a weak D call TRBD1 (5 bases). The V and J ends lost 7 bases and 9 bases respectively, with 10 bases between them. This CDR3 contains 11 residues. Germline V gives CDR1 WSHSY, CDR2 SAAADI. The CDR3 sequence is CASNQGTEQFF. The CDR3 DNA reads as TGCGCCAGCAACCAGGGAACTGAGCAGTTCTTC.

Here the CDR3 reads CASSFGTWGGTTEAFF. CDR3 nucleotide sequence: TGTGCCAGCAGCTTCGGGACTTGGGGGGGAACAACTGAAGCTTTCTTT. The rearrangement links TRBV5-5 to TRBJ1-1, with a possible D match to TRBD1 (5 bases). The CDR3 contains 16 residues. Germline assignment: CDR1 SGHKS and CDR2 YYEKEE (reference sequence). Trimming pared 2 bases from V and 5 bases from J, leaving 19 bases between. Complete variable domain (other parts from reference TRBV5-5 and TRBJ1-1): DAGVTQSPTHLIKTRGQQVTLRCSPISGHKSVSWYQQVLGQGPQFIFQYYEKEERGRGNFPDRFSARQFPNYSSELNVNALLLGDSALYLCASSFGTWGGTTEAFFGQGTRLTVV.

The V call is TRBV11-3, the J call TRBJ2-7; 7 positions match TRBD2. This CDR3 comprises 18 residues. Germline V gene sequence: CDR1 SGHNT, CDR2 YENEEA. Unmatched junction bases numbered 20, after V lost 5 bases and J lost 4 bases. In DNA, the CDR3 is TGTGCCAGCAGCCAACCTCCGCCCTATGGGAGGGAAGGGTACGAGCAGTACTTC. Protein product: CASSQPPPYGREGYEQYF.

The table lists this clone with a few counts. The chain carries TRBV6-4 and TRBJ2-1, with 10 bases matching TRBD1. CDR1 is MRHNA and CDR2 is SNTAGT in the germline V gene. The ends lost 6 bases at V and 7 bases at J; junction bases unmatched: 9. This CDR3 is 15 amino acids long. For the CDR3, the DNA is TGTGCCAGCAGCCGCGACAGGGGGCCGAATAATGAGCAGTTCTTC. It translates to CASSRDRGPNNEQFF.

This chain connects TRBV27 to TRBJ1-5; possibly TRBD1 for D (6 bases). The length of the CDR3 is 13 residues. Germline V gives CDR1 MNHEY, CDR2 SMNVEV (reference sequence). V shed 6 bases and J shed 4 bases, with 10 bases lying between them. As DNA, the CDR3 is TGTGCCAGCAGCCAAGACAGGAATCAGCCCCAGCATTTT. Translating gives CASSQDRNQPQHF.

V is TRBV5-4 and J is TRBJ2-1, with 10 bases matching TRBD1. CDR3 length equals 17 residues. Germline CDR1 and CDR2: SGHNT and YYREEE (reference sequence). V lost 1 base, J lost 3 bases, and 7 bases stayed unmatched. The DNA of the CDR3 is TGTGCCAGCAGCTTGACTTCCGGGACAGGGGTCTACAATGAGCAGTTCTTC. This sequence encodes CASSLTSGTGVYNEQFF. The variable domain in full, with the rest retrieved from reference TRBV5-4 and TRBJ2-1, is ETGVTQSPTHLIKTRGQQVTLRCSSQSGHNTVSWYQQALGQGPQFIFQYYREEENGRGNFPPRFSGLQFPNYSSELNVNALELDDSALYLCASSLTSGTGVYNEQFFGPGTRLTVL.

V usage is TRBV19 and J usage is TRBJ2-5; 10 bases are shared with TRBD1. The J call may be mistaken, given a closer DNA end match to TRBJ2-7. This CDR3 contains 14 residues. In germline, CDR1 is LNHDA, CDR2 SQIVND (reference sequence). This CDR3 is CASRPRDRGDEQYF. The CDR3 DNA is TGTGCCAGTAGACCCCGGGACAGGGGAGACGAGCAGTACTTC.

The chain employs TRBV28 and TRBJ1-1; D gene ambiguous. Trimming stripped 6 bases from V and 11 bases from J, with 13 bases between. CDR3 length: 11 residues. In germline, CDR1 is MDHEN, CDR2 SYDVKM. The CDR3 sequence: CASSIRGYAFF. As DNA, the CDR3 is TGTGCCAGCAGCATCCGGGGTTATGCTTTCTTT.